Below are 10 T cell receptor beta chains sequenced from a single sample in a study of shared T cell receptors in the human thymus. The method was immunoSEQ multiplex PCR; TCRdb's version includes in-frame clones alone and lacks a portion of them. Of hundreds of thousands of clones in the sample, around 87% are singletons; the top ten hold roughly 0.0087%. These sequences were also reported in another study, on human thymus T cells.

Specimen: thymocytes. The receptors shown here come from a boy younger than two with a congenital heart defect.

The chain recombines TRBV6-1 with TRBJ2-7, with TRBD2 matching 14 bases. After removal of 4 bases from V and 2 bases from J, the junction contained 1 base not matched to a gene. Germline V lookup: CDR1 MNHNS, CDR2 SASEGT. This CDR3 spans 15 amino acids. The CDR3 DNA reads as TGTGCCAGCAGTGGGACTAGCGGGAGGACCTACGAGCAGTACTTC. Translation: CASSGTSGRTYEQYF.

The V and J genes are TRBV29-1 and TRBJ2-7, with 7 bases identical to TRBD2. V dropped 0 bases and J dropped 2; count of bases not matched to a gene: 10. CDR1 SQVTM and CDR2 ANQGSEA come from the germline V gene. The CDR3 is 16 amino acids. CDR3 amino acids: CSVEDRGSDWPYEQYF. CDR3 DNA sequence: TGCAGCGTTGAAGATCGCGGGAGTGACTGGCCCTACGAGCAGTACTTC.

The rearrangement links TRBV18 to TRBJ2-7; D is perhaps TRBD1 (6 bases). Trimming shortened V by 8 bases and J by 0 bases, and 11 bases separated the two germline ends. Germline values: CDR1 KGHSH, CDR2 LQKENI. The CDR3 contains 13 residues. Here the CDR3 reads CASAGTNSYEQYF. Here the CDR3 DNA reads TGTGCCAGCGCCGGGACAAACTCCTACGAGCAGTACTTC.

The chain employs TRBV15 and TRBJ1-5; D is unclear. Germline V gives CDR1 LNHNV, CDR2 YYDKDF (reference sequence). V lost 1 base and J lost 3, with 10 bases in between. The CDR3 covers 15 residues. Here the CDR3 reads CATSRVVSDNQPQHF. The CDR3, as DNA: TGTGCCACCAGCAGAGTCGTGTCAGACAATCAGCCCCAGCATTTT.

The CDR3 spells CSVYQGQPYEQYF. The CDR3 DNA sequence: TGCAGCGTTTATCAGGGCCAACCCTACGAGCAGTACTTC. This rearrangement joins TRBV29-1 to TRBJ2-7; TRBD1 might be the D (5 bases). Germline CDR1 SQVTM, CDR2 ANQGSEA. V was cut by 5 bases and J by 2 bases, with 13 bases left in between. The CDR3 is made up of 13 amino acids.

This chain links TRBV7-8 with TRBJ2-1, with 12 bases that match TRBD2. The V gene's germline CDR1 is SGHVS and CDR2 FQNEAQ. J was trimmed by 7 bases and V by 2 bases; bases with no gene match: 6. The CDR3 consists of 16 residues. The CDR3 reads CASSLRLAGDGNEQFF. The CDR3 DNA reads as TGTGCCAGCAGCTTACGACTAGCGGGAGATGGAAATGAGCAGTTCTTC.

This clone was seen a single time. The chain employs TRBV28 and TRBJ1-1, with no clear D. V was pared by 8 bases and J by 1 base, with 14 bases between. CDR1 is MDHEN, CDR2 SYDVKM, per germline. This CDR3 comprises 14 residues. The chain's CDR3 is CASASQSENTEAFF. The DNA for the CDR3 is TGTGCCAGCGCCAGTCAGTCAGAGAACACTGAAGCTTTCTTT.

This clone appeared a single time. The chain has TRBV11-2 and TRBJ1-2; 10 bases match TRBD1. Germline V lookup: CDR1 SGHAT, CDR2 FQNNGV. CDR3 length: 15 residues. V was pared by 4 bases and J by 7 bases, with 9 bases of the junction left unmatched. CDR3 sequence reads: CASSSRRQGAFGYTF. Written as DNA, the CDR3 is TGTGCCAGCAGCTCTCGCCGACAGGGGGCTTTTGGCTACACCTTC.

The CDR3 DNA is TGTGCCAGCAGCGTAGTTTTAGGGACAGAGGGTACTGAAGCTTTCTTT. Translated, it gives CASSVVLGTEGTEAFF. The V call is TRBV9, the J call TRBJ1-1, with 7 bases matching TRBD1. The germline CDR1 and CDR2 sequences are SGDLS and YYNGEE. The CDR3 sequence is 16 residues long. The J segment lost 5 bases and the V segment lost 0 bases, leaving 10 bases of the junction unmatched.

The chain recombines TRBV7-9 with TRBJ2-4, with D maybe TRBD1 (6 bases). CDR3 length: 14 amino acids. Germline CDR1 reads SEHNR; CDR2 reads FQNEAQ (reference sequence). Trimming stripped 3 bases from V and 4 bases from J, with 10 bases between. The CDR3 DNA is TGTGCCAGCAGCTTGGGACAAGAGAAAAACATTCAGTACTTC. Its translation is CASSLGQEKNIQYF.